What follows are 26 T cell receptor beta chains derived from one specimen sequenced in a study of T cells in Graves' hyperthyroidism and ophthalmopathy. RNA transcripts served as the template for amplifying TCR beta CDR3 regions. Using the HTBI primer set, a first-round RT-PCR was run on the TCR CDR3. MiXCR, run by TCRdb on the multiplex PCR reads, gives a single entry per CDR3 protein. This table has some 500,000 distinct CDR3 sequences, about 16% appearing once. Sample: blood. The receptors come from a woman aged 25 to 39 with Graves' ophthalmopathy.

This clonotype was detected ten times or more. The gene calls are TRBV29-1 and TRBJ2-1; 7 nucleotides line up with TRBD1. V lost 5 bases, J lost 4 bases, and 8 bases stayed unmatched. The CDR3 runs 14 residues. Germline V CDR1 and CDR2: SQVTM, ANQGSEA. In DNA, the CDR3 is TGCAGCGTTTCGAGAGACAGGGTATACAATGAGCAGTTCTTC. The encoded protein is CSVSRDRVYNEQFF.

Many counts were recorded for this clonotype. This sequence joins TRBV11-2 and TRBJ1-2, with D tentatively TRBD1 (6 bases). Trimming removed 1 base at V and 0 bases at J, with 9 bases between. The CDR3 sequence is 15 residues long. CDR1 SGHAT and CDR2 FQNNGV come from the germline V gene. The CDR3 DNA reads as TGTGCCAGCAGCTTAGGGGGGCTTGCTAACTATGGCTACACCTTC. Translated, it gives CASSLGGLANYGYTF.

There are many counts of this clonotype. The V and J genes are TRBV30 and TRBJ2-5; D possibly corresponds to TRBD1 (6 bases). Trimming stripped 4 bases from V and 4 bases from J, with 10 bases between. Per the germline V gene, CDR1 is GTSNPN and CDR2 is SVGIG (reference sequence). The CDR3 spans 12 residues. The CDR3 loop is CAWTGVRETQYF. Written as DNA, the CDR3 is TGTGCCTGGACAGGGGTCCGAGAGACCCAGTACTTC. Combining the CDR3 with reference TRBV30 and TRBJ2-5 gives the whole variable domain SQTIHQWPATLVQPVGSPLSLECTVEGTSNPNLYWYRQAAGRGLQLLFYSVGIGQISSEVPQNLSASRPQDRQFILSSKKLLLSDSGFYLCAWTGVRETQYFGPGTRLLVL.

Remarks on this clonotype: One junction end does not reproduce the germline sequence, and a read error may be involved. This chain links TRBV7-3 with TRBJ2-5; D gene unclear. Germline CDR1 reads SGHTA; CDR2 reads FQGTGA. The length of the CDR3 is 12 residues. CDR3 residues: CASSQLAGLPHF. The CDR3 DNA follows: TGTGCCAGCAGCCAACTTGCTGGATTACCCCACTTC.

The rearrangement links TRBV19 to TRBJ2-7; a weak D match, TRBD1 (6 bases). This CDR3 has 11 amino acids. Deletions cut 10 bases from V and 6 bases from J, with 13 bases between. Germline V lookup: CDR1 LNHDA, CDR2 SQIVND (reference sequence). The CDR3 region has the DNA TGTGCCACCAAGACAGGAGTCGAGCAGTACTTC. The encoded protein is CATKTGVEQYF. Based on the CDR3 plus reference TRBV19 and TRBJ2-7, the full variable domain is DGGITQSPKYLFRKEGQNVTLSCEQNLNHDAMYWYRQDPGQGLRLIYYSQIVNDFQKGDIAEGYSVSREKKESFPLTVTSAQKNPTAFYLCATKTGVEQYFGPGTRLTVT.

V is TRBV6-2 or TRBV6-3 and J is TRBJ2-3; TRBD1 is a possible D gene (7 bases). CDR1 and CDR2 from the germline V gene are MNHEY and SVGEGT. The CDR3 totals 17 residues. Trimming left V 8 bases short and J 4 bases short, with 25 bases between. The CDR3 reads CASGSNSGGMGPDTQYF. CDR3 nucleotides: TGTGCCAGCGGATCCAACTCAGGGGGGATGGGACCAGATACGCAGTATTTT.

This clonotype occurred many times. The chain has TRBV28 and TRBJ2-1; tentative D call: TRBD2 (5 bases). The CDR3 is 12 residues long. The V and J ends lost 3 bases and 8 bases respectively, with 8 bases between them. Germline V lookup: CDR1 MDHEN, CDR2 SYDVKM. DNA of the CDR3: TGTGCCAGCAGTTTGCCGGGATATGAGCAGTTCTTC. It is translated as CASSLPGYEQFF. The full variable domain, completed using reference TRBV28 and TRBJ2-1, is DVKVTQSSRYLVKRTGEKVFLECVQDMDHENMFWYRQDPGLGLRLIYFSYDVKMKEKGDIPEGYSVSREKKERFSLILESASTNQTSMYLCASSLPGYEQFFGPGTRLTVL.

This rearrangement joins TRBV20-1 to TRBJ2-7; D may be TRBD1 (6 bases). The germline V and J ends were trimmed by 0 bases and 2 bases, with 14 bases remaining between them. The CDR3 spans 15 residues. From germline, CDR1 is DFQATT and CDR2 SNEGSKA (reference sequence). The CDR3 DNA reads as TGCAGTGCTAGAGACCAAGGGGGAGTCACCTACGAGCAGTACTTC. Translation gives CSARDQGGVTYEQYF.

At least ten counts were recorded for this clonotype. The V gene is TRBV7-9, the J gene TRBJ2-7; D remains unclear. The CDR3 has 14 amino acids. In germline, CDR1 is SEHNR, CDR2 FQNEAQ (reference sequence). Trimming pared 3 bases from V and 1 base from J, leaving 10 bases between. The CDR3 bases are TGTGCCAGCAGCTTGGGGTCAAGATCCTACGAGCAGTACTTC. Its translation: CASSLGSRSYEQYF. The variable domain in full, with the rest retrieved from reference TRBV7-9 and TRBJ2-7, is DTGVSQNPRHKITKRGQNVTFRCDPISEHNRLYWYRQTLGQGPEFLTYFQNEAQLEKSRLLSDRFSAERPKGSFSTLEIQRTEQGDSAMYLCASSLGSRSYEQYFGPGTRLTVT.

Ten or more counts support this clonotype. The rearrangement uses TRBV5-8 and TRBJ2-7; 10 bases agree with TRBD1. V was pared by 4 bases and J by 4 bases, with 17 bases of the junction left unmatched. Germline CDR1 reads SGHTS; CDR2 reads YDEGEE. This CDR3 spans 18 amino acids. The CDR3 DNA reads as TGTGCCAGCAGCCTAGAACCGGGACAGGGGTTTGGAACATACGAGCAGTACTTC. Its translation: CASSLEPGQGFGTYEQYF.

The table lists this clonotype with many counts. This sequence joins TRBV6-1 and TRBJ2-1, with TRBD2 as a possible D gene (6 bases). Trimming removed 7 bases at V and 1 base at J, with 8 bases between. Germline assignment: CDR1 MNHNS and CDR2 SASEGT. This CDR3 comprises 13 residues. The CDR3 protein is CASKEGSYNEQFF. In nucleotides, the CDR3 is TGTGCCAGCAAGGAGGGTTCCTACAATGAGCAGTTCTTC.

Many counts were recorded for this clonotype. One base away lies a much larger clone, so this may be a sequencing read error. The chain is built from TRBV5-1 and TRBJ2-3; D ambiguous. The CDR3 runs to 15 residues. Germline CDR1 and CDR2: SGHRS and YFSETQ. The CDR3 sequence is CASGLAKHSTDTQYF. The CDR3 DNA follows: TGCGCCAGCGGCTTGGCTAAGCACTCCACAGATACGCAGTATTTT. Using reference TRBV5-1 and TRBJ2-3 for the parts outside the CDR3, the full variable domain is KAGVTQTPRYLIKTRGQQVTLSCSPISGHRSVSWYQQTPGQGLQFLFEYFSETQRNKGNFPGRFSGRQFSNSRSEMNVSTLELGDSALYLCASGLAKHSTDTQYFGPGTRLTVL.

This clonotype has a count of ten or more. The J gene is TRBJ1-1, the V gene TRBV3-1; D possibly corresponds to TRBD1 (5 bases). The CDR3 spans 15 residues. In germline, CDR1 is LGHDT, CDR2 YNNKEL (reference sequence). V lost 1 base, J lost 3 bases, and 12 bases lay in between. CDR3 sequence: CASSQAGQADTEAFF. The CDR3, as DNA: TGTGCCAGCAGCCAAGCGGGGCAGGCGGACACTGAAGCTTTCTTT. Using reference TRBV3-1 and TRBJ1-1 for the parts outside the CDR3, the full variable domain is DTAVSQTPKYLVTQMGNDKSIKCEQNLGHDTMYWYKQDSKKFLKIMFSYNNKELIINETVPNRFSPKSPDKAHLNLHINSLELGDSAVYFCASSQAGQADTEAFFGQGTRLTVV.

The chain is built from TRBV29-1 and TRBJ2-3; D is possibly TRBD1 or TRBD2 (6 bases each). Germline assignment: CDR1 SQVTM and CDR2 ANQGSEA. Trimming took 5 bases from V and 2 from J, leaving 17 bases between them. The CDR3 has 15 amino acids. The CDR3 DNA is TGCAGCGTTACAGGGAATAGCGGTCACACAGATACGCAGTATTTT. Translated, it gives CSVTGNSGHTDTQYF.

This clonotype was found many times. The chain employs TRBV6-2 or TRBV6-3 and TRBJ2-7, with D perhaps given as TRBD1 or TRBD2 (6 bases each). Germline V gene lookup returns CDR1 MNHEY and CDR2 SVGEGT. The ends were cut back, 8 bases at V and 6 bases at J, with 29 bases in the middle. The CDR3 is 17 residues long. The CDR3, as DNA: TGTGCCAGCGTCCGTAGTTCACAGGGACTTATGTACGCCGAGCAGTACTTC. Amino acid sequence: CASVRSSQGLMYAEQYF.

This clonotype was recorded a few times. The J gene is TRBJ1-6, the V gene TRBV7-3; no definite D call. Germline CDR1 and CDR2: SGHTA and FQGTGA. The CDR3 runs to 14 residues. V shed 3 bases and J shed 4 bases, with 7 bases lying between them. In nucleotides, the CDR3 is TGTGCCAGCAGCTTGCTTGGGTATAATTCACCCCTCCACTTT. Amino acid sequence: CASSLLGYNSPLHF.

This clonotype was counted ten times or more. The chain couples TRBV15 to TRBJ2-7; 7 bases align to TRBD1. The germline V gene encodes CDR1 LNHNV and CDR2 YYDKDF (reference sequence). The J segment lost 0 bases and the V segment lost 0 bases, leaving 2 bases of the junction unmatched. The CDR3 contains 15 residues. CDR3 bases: TGTGCCACCAGCAGAGATGGGACAGCCTCCTACGAGCAGTACTTC. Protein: CATSRDGTASYEQYF. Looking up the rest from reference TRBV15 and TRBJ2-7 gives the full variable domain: DAMVIQNPRYQVTQFGKPVTLSCSQTLNHNVMYWYQQKSSQAPKLLFHYYDKDFNNEADTPDNFQSRRPNTSFCFLDIRSPGLGDTAMYLCATSRDGTASYEQYFGPGTRLTVT.

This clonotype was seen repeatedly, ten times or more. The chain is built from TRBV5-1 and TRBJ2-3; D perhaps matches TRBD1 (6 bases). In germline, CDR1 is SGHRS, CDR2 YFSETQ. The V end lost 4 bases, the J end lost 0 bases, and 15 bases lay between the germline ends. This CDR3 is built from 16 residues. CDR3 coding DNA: TGCGCCAGCAGCCGTACCGGACAGTTCAGCACAGATACGCAGTATTTT. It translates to CASSRTGQFSTDTQYF.

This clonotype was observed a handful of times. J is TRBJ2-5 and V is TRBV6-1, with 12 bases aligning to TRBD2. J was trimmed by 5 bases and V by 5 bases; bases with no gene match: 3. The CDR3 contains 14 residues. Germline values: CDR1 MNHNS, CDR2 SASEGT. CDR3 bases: TGTGCCAGCAGTCGGACTAGCGGGATTGAGACCCAGTACTTC. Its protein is CASSRTSGIETQYF.

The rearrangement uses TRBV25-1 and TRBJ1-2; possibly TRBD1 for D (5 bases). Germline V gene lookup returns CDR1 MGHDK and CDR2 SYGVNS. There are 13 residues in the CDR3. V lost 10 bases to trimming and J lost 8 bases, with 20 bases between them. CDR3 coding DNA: TGTGCCACTGGAGGGTTTGGAGGACACGGCTACACCTTC. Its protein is CATGGFGGHGYTF.

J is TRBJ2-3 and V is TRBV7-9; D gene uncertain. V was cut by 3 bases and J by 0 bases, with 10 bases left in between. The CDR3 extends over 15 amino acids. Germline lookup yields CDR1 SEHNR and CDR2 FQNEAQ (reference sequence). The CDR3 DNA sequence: TGTGCCAGCAGCTTGCAGGCCTCTAGCACAGATACGCAGTATTTT. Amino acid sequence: CASSLQASSTDTQYF.

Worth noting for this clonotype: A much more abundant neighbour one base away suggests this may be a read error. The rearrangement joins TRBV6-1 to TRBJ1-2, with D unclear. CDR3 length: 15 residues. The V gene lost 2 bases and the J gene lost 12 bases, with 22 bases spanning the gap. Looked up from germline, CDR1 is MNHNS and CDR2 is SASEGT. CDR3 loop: CASSELTNQPNNHTF. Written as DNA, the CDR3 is TGTGCCAGCAGTGAACTGACCAACCAACCCAATAACCACACCTTC.

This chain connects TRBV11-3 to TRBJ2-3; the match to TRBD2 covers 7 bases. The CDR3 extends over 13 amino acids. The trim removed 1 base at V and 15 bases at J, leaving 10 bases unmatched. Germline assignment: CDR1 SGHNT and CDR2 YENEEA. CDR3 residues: CASSLARRLAVYF. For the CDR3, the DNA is TGTGCCAGCAGCTTAGCCCGACGACTAGCAGTTTATTTT.

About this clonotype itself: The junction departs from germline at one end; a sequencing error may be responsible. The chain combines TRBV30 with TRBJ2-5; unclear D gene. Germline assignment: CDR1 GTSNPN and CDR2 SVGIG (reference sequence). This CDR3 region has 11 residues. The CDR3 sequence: CAWSVREIQYF. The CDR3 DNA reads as TGTGCCTGGAGTGTCCGAGAGATCCAGTACTTC. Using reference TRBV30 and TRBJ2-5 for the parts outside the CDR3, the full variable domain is SQTIHQWPATLVQPVGSPLSLECTVEGTSNPNLYWYRQAAGRGLQLLFYSVGIGQISSEVPQNLSASRPQDRQFILSSKKLLLSDSGFYLCAWSVREIQYFGPGTRLLVL.

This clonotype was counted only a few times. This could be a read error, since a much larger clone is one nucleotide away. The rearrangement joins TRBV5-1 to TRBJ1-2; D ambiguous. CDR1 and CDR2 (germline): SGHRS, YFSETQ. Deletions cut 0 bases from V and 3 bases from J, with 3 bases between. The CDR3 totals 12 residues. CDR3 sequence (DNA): TGCGCCAGCAGCTTGGGACACTATGGCTACACCTTC. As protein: CASSLGHYGYTF.

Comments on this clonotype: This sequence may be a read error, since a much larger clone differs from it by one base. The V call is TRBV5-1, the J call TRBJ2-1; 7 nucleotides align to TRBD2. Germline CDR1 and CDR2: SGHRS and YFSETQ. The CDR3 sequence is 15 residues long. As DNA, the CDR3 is TGCGCCAGCGGCTTGGCGGCGGGAGCGCAATTTGAGCAGTTCTTC. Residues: CASGLAAGAQFEQFF.